A selection of T cell receptor beta chains follows, all from one sample in a study of T cell changes during pregnancy in multiple sclerosis. Only in-frame clones appear in the TCRdb table, and some are missing; sequencing was by immunoSEQ multiplex PCR. The sample lists some 42,000 clones, around 90% occurring once. The sample consisted of CD4+ T cells from peripheral blood mononuclear cells, taken after pregnancy. These TCRs come from a female donor with multiple sclerosis, enrolled in a pregnancy study. The CDR3 runs from the conserved cysteine through the conserved F or W. D genes are given only for firm matches. Clone size is not always given. Where it is, it says once, few, many or a class for expanded clones.

J,V,size,D,CDR3,DNA
TRBJ2-7,TRBV11-2,.,.,CASSLDLGAHYEQYF,TGTGCCAGCAGCTTAGATCTAGGGGCCCACTACGAGCAGTACTTC
TRBJ1-1,TRBV29-1,.,TRBD1,CSVAPGTGTEAFF,TGCAGCGTTGCCCCGGGGACAGGGACTGAAGCTTTCTTT
TRBJ2-7,TRBV7-2,once,TRBD2,CASRGRLAVQYF,TGTGCCAGCAGGGGAAGACTAGCGGTGCAGTACTTC
TRBJ2-7,TRBV7-2,.,TRBD2,CASSGRLAGGYTYEQYF,TGTGCCAGCAGCGGACGACTAGCGGGGGGGTACACCTACGAGCAGTACTTC
TRBJ1-2,TRBV11-2,.,.,CASSLRQAPGSYGYTF,TGTGCCAGCAGCCTTCGACAGGCCCCAGGGAGCTATGGCTACACCTTC
TRBJ2-7,TRBV30,.,.,CAWSRPLREQYF,TGTGCCTGGAGTAGGCCCCTCAGGGAGCAGTACTTC
TRBJ1-6,TRBV18,few,.,CASSPGSRGSPLHF,TGTGCCAGCTCACCGGGTAGTAGGGGGTCACCCCTCCACTTT
TRBJ1-1,TRBV29-1,.,.,CSGRGGGSEAFF,TGCAGCGGGAGAGGGGGTGGATCTGAAGCTTTCTTT
TRBJ2-2,TRBV5-6,once,.,CASSLGRNTGELFF,TGTGCCAGCAGCTTGGGGAGGAACACCGGGGAGCTGTTTTTT
TRBJ1-1,TRBV29-1,.,TRBD1,CSGQGVGAEAFF,TGCAGCGGACAGGGGGTAGGTGCTGAAGCTTTCTTT
TRBJ2-1,TRBV18,.,.,CASSPLRGNEQFF,TGTGCCAGCTCACCACTGAGAGGAAATGAGCAGTTCTTC
TRBJ2-3,TRBV11-3,.,TRBD2,CASSPGGGRTDTQYF,TGTGCCAGCAGCCCCGGCGGGGGACGCACAGATACGCAGTATTTT
TRBJ1-5,TRBV28,few,.,CASRPYRESQPQHF,TGTGCCAGCAGACCTTACAGGGAGTCCCAGCCCCAGCATTTT
TRBJ2-7,TRBV2,.,TRBD1,CATDRQGVSSYEQYF,TGTGCCACCGATAGACAGGGGGTGAGCTCCTACGAGCAGTACTTC
TRBJ1-6,TRBV11-2,.,.,CASSLFQSYSPLHF,TGTGCCAGCAGCTTGTTCCAGTCCTATTCACCCCTCCACTTT
TRBJ2-3,TRBV30,.,TRBD2,CAWSVHPGTSGADTQYF,TGTGCCTGGAGTGTACATCCCGGGACTAGCGGGGCCGATACGCAGTATTTT
TRBJ2-2,TRBV5-1,once,.,CASSLGWTARTHPRSNTGELFF,TGCGCCAGCAGCTTGGGGTGGACAGCCCGGACACATCCCCGGTCAAACACCGGGGAGCTGTTTTTT
TRBJ1-5,TRBV5-1,.,TRBD1,CASSLAGTENQPQHF,TGCGCCAGCAGCTTGGCCGGGACAGAGAATCAGCCCCAGCATTTT
TRBJ1-1,TRBV18,.,.,CASSPLTPGVGTEAFF,TGTGCCAGCTCACCACTGACACCAGGGGTGGGCACTGAAGCTTTCTTT
TRBJ1-1,TRBV4-2,.,.,CASSQASGRVGGTEAFF,TGTGCCAGCAGCCAAGCGTCGGGTCGGGTAGGTGGCACTGAAGCTTTCTTT
TRBJ2-7,TRBV2,.,TRBD1,CASSSGTGGYEQYF,TGTGCCAGCAGTTCCGGGACAGGGGGGTACGAGCAGTACTTC
TRBJ1-1,TRBV5-1,.,.,CASSLSGDRMNTEAFF,TGCGCCAGCAGCTTGTCAGGGGACCGGATGAACACTGAAGCTTTCTTT
TRBJ1-2,TRBV11-2,.,.,CASSLVAGQLASYGYTF,TGTGCCAGCAGCTTAGTAGCGGGCCAACTGGCGTCCTATGGCTACACCTTC
TRBJ1-2,TRBV7-8,.,.,CASSLGGALNGYTF,TGTGCCAGCAGCTTAGGCGGGGCACTGAATGGCTACACCTTC